This T cell receptor (beta chain) was retrieved from a study of shared clonotypes between healthy human individuals. From germline, CDR1 is MNHNY and CDR2 SVGAGI (reference sequence). The CDR3 has 15 residues. The V and J ends lost 2 bases and 1 base respectively, with 9 bases between them. TCRdb keeps only in-frame clones here, not all; method: immunoSEQ multiplex PCR. Of about 2.4 million clones listed, about 92% are singletons. Donation came from healthy HIV-negative adults that had no recent acute infections or vaccinations. The donor cohort consisted entirely of Caucasian adults residing in Nashville, Tennessee. A CD45RA-negative memory subset and a CD45RA+ naive subset were separated from the CD4+ cells. This clone has just a few counts. Antigen unknown. Study-wide results and limits: Tissue TCR repertoires likely differ from these blood-only repertoires.

J is TRBJ1-5 and V is TRBV6-6; perhaps TRBD1 as D (5 bases). Sequenced: naive CD4+ T cells sorted from blood. The subset: CD45RA+ positively selected. This TCR was recovered from a man aged 18-30 years in good health. The CDR3 sequence is CASSYARASNQPQHF. CDR3 DNA: TGTGCCAGCAGTTACGCCAGGGCAAGCAATCAGCCCCAGCATTTT.